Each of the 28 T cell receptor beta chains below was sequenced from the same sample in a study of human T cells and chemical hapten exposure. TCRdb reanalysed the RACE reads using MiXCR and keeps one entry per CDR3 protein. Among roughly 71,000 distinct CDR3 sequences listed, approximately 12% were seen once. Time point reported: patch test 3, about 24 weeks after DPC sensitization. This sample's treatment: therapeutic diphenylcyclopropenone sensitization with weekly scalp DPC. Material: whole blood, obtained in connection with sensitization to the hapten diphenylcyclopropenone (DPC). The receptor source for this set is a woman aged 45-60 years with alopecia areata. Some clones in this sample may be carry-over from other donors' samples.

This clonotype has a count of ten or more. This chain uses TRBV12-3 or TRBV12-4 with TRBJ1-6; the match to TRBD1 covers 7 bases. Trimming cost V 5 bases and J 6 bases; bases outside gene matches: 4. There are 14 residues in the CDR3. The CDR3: CASSPGQSNSPLHF. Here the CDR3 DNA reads TGTGCCAGCAGTCCGGGACAGAGTAATTCACCCCTCCACTTT.

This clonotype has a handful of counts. CDR3 sequence: CSGTGRREEPQYF. CDR3 sequence (DNA): TGCAGCGGTACAGGTCGGCGTGAGGAGCCCCAGTACTTC. This rearrangement joins TRBV29-1 to TRBJ2-5; TRBD1 is a possible D gene (5 bases). This CDR3 is built from 13 residues. Trimming left V 7 bases short and J 9 bases short, with 21 bases between. Germline CDR1 is SQVTM and CDR2 is ANQGSEA.

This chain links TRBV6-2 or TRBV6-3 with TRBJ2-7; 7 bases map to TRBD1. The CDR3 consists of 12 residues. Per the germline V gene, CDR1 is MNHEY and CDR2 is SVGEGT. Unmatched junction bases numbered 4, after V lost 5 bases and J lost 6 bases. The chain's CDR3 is CASSTGQSEQYF. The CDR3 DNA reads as TGTGCCAGCAGTACGGGACAGAGCGAGCAGTACTTC.

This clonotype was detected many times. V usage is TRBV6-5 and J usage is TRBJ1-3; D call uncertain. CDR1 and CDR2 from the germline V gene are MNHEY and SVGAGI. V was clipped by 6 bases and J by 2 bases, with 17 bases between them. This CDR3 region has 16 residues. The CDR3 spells CASSLKRSSAGNTIYF. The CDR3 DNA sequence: TGTGCCAGCAGCCTCAAGCGGTCAAGTGCTGGAAACACCATATATTTT.

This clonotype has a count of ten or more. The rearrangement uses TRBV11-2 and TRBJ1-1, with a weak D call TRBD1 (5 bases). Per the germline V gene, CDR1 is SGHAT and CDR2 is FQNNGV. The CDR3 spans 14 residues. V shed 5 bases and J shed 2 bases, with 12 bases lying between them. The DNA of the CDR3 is TGTGCCAGCAGCGACGGCGGACACAACACTGAAGCTTTCTTT. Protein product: CASSDGGHNTEAFF.

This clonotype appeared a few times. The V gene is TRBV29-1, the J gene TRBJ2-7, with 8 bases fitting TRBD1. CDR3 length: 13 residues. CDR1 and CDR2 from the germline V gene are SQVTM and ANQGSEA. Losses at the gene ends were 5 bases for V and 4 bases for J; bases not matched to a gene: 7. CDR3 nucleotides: TGCAGCGTTACCGGGACAGGTTATTACGAGCAGTACTTC. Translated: CSVTGTGYYEQYF.

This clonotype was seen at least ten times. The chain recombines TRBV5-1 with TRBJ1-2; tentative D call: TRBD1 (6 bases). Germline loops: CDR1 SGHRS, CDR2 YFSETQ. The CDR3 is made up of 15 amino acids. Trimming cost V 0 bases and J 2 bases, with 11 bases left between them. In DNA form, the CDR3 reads TGCGCCAGCAGCTTGGTGCAGGGGTCCAACTATGGCTACACCTTC. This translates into CASSLVQGSNYGYTF.

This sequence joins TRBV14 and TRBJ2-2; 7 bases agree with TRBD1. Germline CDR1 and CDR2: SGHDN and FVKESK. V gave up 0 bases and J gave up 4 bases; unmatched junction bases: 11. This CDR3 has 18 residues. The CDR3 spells CASSQDLLQGRSTGELFF. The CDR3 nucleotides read TGTGCCAGCAGCCAAGACCTATTACAGGGGCGATCCACCGGGGAGCTGTTTTTT.

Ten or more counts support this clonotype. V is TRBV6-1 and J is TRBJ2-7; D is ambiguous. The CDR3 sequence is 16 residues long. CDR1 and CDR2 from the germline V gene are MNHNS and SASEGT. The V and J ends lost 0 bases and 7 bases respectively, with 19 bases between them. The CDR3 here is CASSEALQWARREQYF. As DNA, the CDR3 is TGTGCCAGCAGTGAAGCCCTCCAGTGGGCCCGACGGGAGCAGTACTTC.

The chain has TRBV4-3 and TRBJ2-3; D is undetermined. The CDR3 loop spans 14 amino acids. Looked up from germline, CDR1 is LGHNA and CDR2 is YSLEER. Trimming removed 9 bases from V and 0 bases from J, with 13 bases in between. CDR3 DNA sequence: TGCGCCAGGGATTGGCTAGGGAGCACAGATACGCAGTATTTT. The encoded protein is CARDWLGSTDTQYF.

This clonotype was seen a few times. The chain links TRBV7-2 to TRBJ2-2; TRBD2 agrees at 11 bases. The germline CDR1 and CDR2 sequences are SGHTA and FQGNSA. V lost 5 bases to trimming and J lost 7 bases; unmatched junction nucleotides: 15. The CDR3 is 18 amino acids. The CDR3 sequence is CASSLKLVAGGPIGELFF. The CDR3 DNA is TGTGCCAGCAGCCTAAAGCTGGTAGCGGGAGGGCCAATCGGGGAGCTGTTTTTT.

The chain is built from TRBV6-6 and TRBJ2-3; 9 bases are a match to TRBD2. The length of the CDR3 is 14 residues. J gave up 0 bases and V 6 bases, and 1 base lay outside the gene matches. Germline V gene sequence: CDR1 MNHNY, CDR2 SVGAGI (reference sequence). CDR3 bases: TGTGCCAGCAGGACTAGCGGAAGCACAGATACGCAGTATTTT. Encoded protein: CASRTSGSTDTQYF.

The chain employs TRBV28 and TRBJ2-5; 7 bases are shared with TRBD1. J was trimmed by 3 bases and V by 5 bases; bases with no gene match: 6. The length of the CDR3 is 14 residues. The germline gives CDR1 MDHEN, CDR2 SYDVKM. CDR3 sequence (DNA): TGTGCCAGCAGTCGCGCCGGGACAGAAGAGACCCAGTACTTC. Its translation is CASSRAGTEETQYF. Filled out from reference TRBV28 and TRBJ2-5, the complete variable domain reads DVKVTQSSRYLVKRTGEKVFLECVQDMDHENMFWYRQDPGLGLRLIYFSYDVKMKEKGDIPEGYSVSREKKERFSLILESASTNQTSMYLCASSRAGTEETQYFGPGTRLLVL.

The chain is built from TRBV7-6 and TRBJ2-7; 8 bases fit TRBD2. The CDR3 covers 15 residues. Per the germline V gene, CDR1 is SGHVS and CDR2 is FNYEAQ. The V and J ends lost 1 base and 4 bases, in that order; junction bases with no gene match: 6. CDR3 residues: CASSLGAGDQYEQYF. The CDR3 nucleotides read TGTGCCAGCAGCTTAGGAGCGGGGGATCAGTACGAGCAGTACTTC.

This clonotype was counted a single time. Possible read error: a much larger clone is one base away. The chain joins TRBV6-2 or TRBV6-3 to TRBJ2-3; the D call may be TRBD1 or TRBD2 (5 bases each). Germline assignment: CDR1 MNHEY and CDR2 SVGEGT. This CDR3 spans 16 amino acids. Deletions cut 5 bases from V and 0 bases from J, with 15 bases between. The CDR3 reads CASSPGTGSSTDTQYF. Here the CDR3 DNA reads TGTGCCAGCAGTCCCGGGACGGGATCTAGCACAGATACGCAGTATTTT.

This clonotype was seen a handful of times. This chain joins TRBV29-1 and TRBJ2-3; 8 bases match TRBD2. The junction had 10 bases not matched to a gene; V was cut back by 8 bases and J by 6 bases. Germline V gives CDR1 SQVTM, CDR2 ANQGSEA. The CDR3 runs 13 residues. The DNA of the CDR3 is TGCAGCATGAAGAGAGCGGGGGCGGATACGCAGTATTTT. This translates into CSMKRAGADTQYF.

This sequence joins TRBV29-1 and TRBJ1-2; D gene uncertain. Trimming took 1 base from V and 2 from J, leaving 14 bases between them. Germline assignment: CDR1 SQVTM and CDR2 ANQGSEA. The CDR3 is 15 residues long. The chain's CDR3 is CSVEVAGSPNYGYTF. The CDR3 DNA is TGCAGCGTTGAAGTCGCAGGATCCCCAAACTATGGCTACACCTTC.

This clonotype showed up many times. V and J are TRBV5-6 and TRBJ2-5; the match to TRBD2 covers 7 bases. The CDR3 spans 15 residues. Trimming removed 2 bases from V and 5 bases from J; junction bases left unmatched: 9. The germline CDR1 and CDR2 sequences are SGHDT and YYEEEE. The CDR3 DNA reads TGTGCCAGCAGCTTCGGGGACTACCCGTCGGAGACCCAGTACTTC. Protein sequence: CASSFGDYPSETQYF. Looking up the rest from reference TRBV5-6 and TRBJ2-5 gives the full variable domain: DAGVTQSPTHLIKTRGQQVTLRCSPKSGHDTVSWYQQALGQGPQFIFQYYEEEERQRGNFPDRFSGHQFPNYSSELNVNALLLGDSALYLCASSFGDYPSETQYFGPGTRLLVL.

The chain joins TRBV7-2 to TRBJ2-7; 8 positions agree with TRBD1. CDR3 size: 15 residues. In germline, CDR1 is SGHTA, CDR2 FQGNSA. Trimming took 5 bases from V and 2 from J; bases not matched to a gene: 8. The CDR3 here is CASSHDRGVTYEQYF. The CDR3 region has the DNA TGTGCCAGCAGCCACGACAGGGGTGTGACCTACGAGCAGTACTTC.

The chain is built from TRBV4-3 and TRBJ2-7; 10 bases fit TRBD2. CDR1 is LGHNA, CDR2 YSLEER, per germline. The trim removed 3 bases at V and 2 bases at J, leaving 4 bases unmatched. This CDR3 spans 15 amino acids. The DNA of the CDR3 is TGCGCCAGCAGCCACCACCTAGCGGGAGCCTACGAGCAGTACTTC. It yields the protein CASSHHLAGAYEQYF.

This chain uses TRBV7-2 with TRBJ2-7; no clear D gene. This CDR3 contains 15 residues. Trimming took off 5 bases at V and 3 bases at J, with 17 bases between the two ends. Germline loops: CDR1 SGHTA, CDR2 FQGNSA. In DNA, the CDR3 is TGTGCCAGCAGCCCCGACACCCGGACGGGCTACGAGCAGTACTTC. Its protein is CASSPDTRTGYEQYF. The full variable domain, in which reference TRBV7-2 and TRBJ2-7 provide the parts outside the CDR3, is GAGVSQSPSNKVTEKGKDVELRCDPISGHTALYWYRQSLGQGLEFLIYFQGNSAPDKSGLPSDRFSAERTGGSVSTLTIQRTQQEDSAVYLCASSPDTRTGYEQYFGPGTRLTVT.

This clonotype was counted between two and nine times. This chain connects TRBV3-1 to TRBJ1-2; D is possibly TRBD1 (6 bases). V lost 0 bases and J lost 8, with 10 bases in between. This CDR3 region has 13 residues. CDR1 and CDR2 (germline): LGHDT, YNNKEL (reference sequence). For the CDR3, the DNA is TGTGCCAGCAGCCAAGAGGGGGCCGGAGGCTACACCTTC. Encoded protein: CASSQEGAGGYTF.

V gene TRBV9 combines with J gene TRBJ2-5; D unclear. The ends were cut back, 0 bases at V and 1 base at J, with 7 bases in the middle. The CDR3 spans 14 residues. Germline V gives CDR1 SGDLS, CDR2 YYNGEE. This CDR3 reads CASSVGGLQETQYF. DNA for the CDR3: TGTGCCAGCAGCGTAGGAGGCCTCCAAGAGACCCAGTACTTC.

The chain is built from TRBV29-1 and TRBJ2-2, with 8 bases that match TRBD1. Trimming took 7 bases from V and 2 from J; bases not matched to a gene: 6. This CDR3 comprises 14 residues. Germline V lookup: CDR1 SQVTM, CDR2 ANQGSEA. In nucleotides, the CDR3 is TGCAGCGCCTGGACAGGGACAAACACCGGGGAGCTGTTTTTT. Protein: CSAWTGTNTGELFF.

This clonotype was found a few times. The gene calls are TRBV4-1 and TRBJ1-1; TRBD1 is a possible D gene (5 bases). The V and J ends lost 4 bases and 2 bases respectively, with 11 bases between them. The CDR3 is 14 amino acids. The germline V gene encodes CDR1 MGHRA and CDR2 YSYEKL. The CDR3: CASSRLGLNTEAFF. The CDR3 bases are TGCGCCAGCAGCCGACTGGGACTCAACACTGAAGCTTTCTTT.

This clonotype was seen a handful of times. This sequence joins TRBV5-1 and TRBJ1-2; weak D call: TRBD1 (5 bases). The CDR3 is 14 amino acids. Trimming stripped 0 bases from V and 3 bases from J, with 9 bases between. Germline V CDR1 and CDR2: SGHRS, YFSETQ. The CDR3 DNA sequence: TGCGCCAGCAGCTTGGCGACAGAACACTATGGCTACACCTTC. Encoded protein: CASSLATEHYGYTF.

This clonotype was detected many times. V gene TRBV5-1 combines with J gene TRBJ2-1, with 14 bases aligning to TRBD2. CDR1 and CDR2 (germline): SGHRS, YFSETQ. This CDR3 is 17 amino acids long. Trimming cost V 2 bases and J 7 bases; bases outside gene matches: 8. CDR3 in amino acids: CASSFRLAGGPINEQFF. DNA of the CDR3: TGCGCCAGCAGCTTTCGACTAGCGGGAGGGCCTATTAATGAGCAGTTCTTC.

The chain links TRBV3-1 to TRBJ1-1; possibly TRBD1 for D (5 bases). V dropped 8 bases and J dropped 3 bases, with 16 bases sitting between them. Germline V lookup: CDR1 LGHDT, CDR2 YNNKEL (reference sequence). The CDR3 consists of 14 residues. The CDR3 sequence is CASRSLPGDTEAFF. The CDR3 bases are TGTGCCAGCCGTTCTCTCCCGGGGGACACTGAAGCTTTCTTT.